This TCR beta chain was captured in a study of T cells in localized non-small cell lung cancer. Overall study results and limits: Adjacent uninvolved lung had the highest clonality, suggesting focused antigen responses. In the blood, greater T cell density corresponded to longer overall survival. In adjacent lung appeared a median roughly 56 of the top 100 tumor clones.

The V end lost 3 bases, the J end lost 6 bases, and 15 bases lay between the germline ends. The CDR3 consists of 14 residues. CDR1 SGHTA and CDR2 FQGTGA come from the germline V gene. To note about this clone: Its antigen is undetermined.

Generated by immunoSEQ multiplex PCR, the TCRdb table keeps only in-frame clones and is missing some. The table includes about 51,000 clones, approximately 81% detected once. The sequence came from a man aged 40-75 years with stage III lung adenocarcinoma. The rearrangement uses TRBV7-3 and TRBJ2-7, with a weak D call TRBD2 (6 bases). Sequences were derived from peripheral blood mononuclear cells, sampled before any cancer treatment. The CDR3 spells CASSLTSSATEQYF. The CDR3 DNA is TGTGCCAGCAGCTTGACTAGTTCCGCCACCGAGCAGTACTTC.